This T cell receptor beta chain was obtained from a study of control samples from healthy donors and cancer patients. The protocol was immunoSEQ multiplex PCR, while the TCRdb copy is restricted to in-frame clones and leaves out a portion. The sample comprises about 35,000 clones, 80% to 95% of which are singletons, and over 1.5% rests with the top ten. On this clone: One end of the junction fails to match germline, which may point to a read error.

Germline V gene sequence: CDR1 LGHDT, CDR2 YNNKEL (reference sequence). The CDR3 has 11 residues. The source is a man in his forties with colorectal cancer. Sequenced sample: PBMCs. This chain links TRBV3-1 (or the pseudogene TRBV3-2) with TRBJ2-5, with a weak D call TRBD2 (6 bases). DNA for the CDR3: TGTGCCAGCAGCCAACGGGACTGGCTGGACTTC. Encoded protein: CASSQRDWLDF.